This TCR beta chain was found in a study of blood T cell repertoires in COVID-19. The wider study: Acute and convalescent COVID-19 specimens originated in the United States, Italy and Spain. Nucleic acid was either cDNA or gDNA, and it came from T cells, B-cell-depleted T cells, or PBMCs.

Measured with immunoSEQ multiplex PCR; TCRdb has only the in-frame clones, and not every one. The sample lists approximately 280,000 clones, 75% to 90% occurring once. Trimming removed 6 bases from V and 1 base from J, with 9 bases in between. The CDR3 extends over 13 amino acids. The sample consisted of peripheral blood. This TCR was sampled from a man aged 35 to 55 with acute or convalescent COVID-19. The chain carries TRBV12-3 or TRBV12-4 and TRBJ1-1; no reliable D call. The CDR3 DNA sequence: TGTGCCAGCAGGGAGTCGGGGAACACTGAAGCTTTCTTT. It translates to CASRESGNTEAFF.